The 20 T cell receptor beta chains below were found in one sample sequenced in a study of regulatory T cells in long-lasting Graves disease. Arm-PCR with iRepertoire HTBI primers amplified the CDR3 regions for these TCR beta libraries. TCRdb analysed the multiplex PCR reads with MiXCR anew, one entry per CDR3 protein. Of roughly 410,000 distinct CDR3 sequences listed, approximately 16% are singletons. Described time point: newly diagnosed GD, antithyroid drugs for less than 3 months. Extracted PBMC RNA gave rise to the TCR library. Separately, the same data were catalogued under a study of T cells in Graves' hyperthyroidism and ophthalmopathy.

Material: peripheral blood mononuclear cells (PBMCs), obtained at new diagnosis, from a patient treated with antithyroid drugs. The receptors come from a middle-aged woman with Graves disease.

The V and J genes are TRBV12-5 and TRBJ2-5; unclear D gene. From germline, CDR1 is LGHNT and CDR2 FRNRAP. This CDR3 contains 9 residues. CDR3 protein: CALGETQYF. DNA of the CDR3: TGTGCCCTCGGGGAGACCCAGTACTTC.

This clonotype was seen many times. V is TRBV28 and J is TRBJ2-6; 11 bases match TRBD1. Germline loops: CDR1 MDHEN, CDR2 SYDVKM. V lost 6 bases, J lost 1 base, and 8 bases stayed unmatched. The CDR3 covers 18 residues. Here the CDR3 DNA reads TGTGCCAGCAGACCTATCGGGACAGGGGGATCTGGGGCCAACGTCCTGACTTTC. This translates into CASRPIGTGGSGANVLTF.

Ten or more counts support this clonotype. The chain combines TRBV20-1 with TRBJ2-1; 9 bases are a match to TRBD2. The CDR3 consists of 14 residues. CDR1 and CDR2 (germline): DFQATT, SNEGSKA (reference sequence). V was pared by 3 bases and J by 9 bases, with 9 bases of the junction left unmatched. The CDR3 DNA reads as TGCAGTGCTAGTGGCGGGAGGGCCGGTGGTGAGCAGTTCTTC. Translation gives CSASGGRAGGEQFF.

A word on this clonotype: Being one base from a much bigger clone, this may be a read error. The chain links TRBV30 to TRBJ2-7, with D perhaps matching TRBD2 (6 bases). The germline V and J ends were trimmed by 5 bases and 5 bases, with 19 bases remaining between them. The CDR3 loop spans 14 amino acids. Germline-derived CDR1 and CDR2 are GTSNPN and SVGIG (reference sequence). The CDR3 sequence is CAWLMTSPPDEQYF. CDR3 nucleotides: TGTGCCTGGCTCATGACTAGTCCGCCGGACGAGCAGTACTTC.

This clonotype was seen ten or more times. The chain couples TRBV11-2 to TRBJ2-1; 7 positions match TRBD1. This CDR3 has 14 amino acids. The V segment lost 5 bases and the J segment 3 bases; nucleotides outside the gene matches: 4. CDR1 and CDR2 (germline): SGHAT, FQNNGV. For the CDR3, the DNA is TGTGCCAGCAGCCCAGGGACAGACTACAATGAGCAGTTCTTC. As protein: CASSPGTDYNEQFF.

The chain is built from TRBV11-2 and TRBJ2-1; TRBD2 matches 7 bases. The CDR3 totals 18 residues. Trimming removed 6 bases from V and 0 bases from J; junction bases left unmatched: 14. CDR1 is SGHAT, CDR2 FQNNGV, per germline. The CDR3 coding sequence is TGTGCCAGCAGGATTGGGCTAGCGGAGGGAAGCTCCTACAATGAGCAGTTCTTC. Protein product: CASRIGLAEGSSYNEQFF. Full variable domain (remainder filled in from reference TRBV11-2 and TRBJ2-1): EAGVAQSPRYKIIEKRQSVAFWCNPISGHATLYWYQQILGQGPKLLIQFQNNGVVDDSQLPKDRFSAERLKGVDSTLKIQPAKLEDSAVYLCASRIGLAEGSSYNEQFFGPGTRLTVL.

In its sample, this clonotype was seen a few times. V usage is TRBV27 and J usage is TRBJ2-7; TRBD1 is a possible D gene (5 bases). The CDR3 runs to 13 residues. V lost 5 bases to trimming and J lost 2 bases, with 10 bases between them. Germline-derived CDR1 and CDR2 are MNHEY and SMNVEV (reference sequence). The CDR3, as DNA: TGTGCCAGCAGTCGACAGCGCCCCTACGAGCAGTACTTC. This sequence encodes CASSRQRPYEQYF.

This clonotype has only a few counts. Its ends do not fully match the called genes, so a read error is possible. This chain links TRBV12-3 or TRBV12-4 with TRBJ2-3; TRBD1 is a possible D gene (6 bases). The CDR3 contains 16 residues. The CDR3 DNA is TGTGCCAGCAGTCCACAGGGCGGGCTTAGCACAGATACGCCGTATTTT. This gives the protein CASSPQGGLSTDTPYF.

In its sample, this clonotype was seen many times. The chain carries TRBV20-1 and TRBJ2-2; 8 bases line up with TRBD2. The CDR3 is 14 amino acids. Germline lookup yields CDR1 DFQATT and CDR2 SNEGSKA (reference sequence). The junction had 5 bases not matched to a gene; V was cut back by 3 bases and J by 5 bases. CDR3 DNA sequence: TGCAGTGCTAGTTCAGCGGGAGCAACCGGGGAGCTGTTTTTT. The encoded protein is CSASSAGATGELFF.

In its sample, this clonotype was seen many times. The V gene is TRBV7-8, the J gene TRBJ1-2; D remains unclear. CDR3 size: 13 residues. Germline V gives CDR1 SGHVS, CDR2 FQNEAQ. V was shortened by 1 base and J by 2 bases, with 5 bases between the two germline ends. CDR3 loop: CASSLGFNYGYTF. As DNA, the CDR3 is TGTGCCAGCAGCTTAGGCTTCAACTATGGCTACACCTTC.

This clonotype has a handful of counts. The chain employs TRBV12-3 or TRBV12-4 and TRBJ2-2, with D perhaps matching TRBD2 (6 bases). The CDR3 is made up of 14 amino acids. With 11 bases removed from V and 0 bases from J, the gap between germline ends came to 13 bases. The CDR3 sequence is CAAGPATNTGELFF. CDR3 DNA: TGTGCCGCGGGACCAGCGACGAACACCGGGGAGCTGTTTTTT.

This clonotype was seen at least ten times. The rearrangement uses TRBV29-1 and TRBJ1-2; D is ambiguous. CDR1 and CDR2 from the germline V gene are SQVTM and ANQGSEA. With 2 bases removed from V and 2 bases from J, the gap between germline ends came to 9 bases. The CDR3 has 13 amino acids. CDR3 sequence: CSVEQAPNYGYTF. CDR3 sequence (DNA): TGCAGCGTTGAACAGGCGCCGAACTATGGCTACACCTTC.

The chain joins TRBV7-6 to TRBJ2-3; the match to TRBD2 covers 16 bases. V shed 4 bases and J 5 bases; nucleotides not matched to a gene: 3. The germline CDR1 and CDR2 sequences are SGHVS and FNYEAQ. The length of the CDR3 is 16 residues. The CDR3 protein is CASSSGLAGGEDTQYF. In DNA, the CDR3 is TGTGCCAGCAGCTCGGGACTAGCGGGAGGGGAAGATACGCAGTATTTT.

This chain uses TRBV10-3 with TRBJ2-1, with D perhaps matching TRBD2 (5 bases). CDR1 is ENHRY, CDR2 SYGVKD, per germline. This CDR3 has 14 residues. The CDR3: CPGSSGRPYNEQFF. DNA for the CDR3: TGTCCGGGGAGTTCGGGCAGGCCCTACAATGAGCAGTTCTTC.

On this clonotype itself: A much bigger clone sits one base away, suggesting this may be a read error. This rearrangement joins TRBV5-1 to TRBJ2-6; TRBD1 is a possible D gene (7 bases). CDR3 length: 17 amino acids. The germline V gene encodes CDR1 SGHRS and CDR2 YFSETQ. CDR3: CASSLGSGGPGSNVLTF. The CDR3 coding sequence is TGCGCCAGCAGCTTGGGCTCAGGGGGGCCTGGGTCCAACGTCCTGACTTTC.

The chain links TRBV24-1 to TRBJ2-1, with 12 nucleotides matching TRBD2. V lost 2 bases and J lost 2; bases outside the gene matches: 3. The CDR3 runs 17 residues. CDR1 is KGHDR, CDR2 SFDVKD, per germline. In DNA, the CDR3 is TGTGCCACCAGTGATTCTCTAGCGGGAGGGCCCTACAATGAGCAGTTCTTC. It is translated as CATSDSLAGGPYNEQFF.

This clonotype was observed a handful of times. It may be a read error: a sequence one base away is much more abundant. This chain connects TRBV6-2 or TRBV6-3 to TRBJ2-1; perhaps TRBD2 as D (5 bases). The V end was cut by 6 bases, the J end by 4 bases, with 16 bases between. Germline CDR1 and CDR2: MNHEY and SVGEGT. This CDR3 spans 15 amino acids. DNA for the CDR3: TGTGCCAGCAGAGTTAGCGCACTCCTATACAATGAGCAGTTCTTC. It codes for CASRVSALLYNEQFF.

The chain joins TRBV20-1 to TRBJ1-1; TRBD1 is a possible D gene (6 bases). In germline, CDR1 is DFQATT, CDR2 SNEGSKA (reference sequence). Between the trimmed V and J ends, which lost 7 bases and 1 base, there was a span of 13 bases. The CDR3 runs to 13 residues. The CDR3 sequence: CSVPTGRNTEAFF. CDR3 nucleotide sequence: TGCAGTGTCCCGACAGGCCGGAACACTGAAGCTTTCTTT.

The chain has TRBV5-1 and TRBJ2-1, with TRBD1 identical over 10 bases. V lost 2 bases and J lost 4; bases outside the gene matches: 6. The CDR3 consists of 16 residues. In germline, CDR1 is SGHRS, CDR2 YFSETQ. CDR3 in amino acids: CASSFGTGVEYNEQFF. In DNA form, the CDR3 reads TGCGCCAGCAGCTTCGGGACAGGGGTAGAGTACAATGAGCAGTTCTTC. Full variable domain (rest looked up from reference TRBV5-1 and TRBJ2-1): KAGVTQTPRYLIKTRGQQVTLSCSPISGHRSVSWYQQTPGQGLQFLFEYFSETQRNKGNFPGRFSGRQFSNSRSEMNVSTLELGDSALYLCASSFGTGVEYNEQFFGPGTRLTVL.

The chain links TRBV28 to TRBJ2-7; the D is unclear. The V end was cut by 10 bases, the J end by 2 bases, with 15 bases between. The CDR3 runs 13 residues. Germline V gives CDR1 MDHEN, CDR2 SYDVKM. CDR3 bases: TGTGCCACGACTTCGACATATACCTACGAGCAGTACTTC. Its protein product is CATTSTYTYEQYF.